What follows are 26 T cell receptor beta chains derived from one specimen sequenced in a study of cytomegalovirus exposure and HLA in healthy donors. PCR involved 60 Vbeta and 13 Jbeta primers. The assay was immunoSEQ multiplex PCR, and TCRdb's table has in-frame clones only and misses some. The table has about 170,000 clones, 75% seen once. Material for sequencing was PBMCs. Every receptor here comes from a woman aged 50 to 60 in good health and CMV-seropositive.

CDR3 sequence: CASSFRVESSGANVLTF. Here the CDR3 DNA reads TGTGCCAGCAGCTTTCGAGTCGAGAGCTCTGGGGCCAACGTCCTGACTTTC. V gene TRBV13 combines with J gene TRBJ2-6, with D unclear. Germline V gene data show CDR1 as PRHDT and CDR2 as FYEKMQ (reference sequence). CDR3 length: 17 residues. The V and J ends lost 3 bases and 0 bases respectively, with 12 bases between them.

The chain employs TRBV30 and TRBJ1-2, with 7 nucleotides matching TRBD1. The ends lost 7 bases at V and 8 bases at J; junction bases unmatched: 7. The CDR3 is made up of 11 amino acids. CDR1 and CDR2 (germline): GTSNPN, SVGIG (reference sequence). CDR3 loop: CASRQGGGYTF. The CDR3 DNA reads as TGTGCCTCGAGACAGGGAGGGGGCTACACCTTC. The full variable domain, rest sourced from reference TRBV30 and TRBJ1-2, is SQTIHQWPATLVQPVGSPLSLECTVEGTSNPNLYWYRQAAGRGLQLLFYSVGIGQISSEVPQNLSASRPQDRQFILSSKKLLLSDSGFYLCASRQGGGYTFGSGTRLTVV.

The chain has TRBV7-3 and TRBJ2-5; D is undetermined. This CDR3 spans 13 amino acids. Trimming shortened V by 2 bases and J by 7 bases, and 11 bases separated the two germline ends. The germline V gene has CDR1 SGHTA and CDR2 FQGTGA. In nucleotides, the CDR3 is TGTGCCAGCAGCTTACAAATGGCATCGACCCAGTACTTC. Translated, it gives CASSLQMASTQYF.

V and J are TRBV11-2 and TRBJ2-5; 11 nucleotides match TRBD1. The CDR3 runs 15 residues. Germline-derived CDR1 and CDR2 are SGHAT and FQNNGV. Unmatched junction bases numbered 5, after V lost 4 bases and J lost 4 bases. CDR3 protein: CASSYTGTGGETQYF. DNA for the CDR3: TGTGCCAGCAGCTACACCGGGACAGGGGGAGAGACCCAGTACTTC.

The CDR3, as DNA: TGCGCCAGCAGCTTGGCCACAGGCGGGACTGGAAACACCATATATTTT. It codes for CASSLATGGTGNTIYF. The V and J genes are TRBV5-1 and TRBJ1-3, with D possibly matching TRBD1 (5 bases). The CDR3 has 16 amino acids. V lost 0 bases, J lost 2 bases, and 12 bases lay in between. Germline V lookup: CDR1 SGHRS, CDR2 YFSETQ. Full variable domain (missing parts from reference TRBV5-1 and TRBJ1-3): KAGVTQTPRYLIKTRGQQVTLSCSPISGHRSVSWYQQTPGQGLQFLFEYFSETQRNKGNFPGRFSGRQFSNSRSEMNVSTLELGDSALYLCASSLATGGTGNTIYFGEGSWLTVV.

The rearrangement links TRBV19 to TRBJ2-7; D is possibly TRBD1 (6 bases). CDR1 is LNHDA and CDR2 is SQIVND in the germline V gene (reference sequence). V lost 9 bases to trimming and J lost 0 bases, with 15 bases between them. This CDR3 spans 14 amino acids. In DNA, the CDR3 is TGTGCCAGCGGCGACACAGGGTTCTCCTACGAGCAGTACTTC. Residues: CASGDTGFSYEQYF.

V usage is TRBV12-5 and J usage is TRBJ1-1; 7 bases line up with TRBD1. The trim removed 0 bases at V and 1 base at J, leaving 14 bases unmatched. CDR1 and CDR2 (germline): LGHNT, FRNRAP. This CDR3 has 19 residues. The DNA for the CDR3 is TGTGCTAGTGGTTTGGTACTAAGTGGAAGGGGGCGCGGGAACACTGAAGCTTTCTTT. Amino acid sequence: CASGLVLSGRGRGNTEAFF.

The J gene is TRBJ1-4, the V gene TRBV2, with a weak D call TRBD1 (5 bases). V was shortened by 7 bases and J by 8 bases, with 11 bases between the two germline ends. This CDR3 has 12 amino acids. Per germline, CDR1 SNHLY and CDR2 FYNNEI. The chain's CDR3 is CASTKEGEKLFF. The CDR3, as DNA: TGTGCCAGCACCAAGGAGGGGGAAAAACTGTTTTTT.

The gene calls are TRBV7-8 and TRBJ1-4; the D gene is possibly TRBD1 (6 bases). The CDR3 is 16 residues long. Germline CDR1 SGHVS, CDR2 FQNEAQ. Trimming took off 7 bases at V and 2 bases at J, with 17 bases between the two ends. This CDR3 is CASTLRGGATNEKLFF. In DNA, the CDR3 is TGTGCCAGCACCCTAAGGGGGGGGGCGACTAATGAAAAACTGTTTTTT.

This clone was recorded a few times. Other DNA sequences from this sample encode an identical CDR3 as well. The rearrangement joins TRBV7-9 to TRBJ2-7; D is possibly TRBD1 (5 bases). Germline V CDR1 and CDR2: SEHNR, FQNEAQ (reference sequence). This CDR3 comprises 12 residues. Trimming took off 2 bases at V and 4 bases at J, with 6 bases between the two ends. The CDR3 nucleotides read TGTGCCAGCAGCTTACCAGGGTACGAGCAGTACTTC. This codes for CASSLPGYEQYF.

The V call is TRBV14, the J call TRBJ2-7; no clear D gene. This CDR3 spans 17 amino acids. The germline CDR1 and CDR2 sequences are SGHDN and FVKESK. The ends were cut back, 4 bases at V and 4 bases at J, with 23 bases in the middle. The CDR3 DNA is TGTGCCAGCAGCCCACTCCGTGGAGCCCAGAACTATTACGAGCAGTACTTC. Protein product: CASSPLRGAQNYYEQYF.

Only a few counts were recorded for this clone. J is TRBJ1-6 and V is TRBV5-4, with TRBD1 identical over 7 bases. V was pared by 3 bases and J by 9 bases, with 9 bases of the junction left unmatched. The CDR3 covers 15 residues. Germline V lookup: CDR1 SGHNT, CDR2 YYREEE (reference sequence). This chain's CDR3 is CASSSTGKVGSPLHF. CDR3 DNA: TGTGCCAGCAGCTCGACAGGGAAGGTTGGTTCACCCCTCCACTTT.

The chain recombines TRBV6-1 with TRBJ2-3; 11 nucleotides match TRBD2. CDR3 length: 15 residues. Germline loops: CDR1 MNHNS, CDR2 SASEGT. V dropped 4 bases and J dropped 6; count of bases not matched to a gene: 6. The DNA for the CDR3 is TGTGCCAGCAGTGCGTTAGCGGGGGGGCGGGATACGCAGTATTTT. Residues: CASSALAGGRDTQYF.

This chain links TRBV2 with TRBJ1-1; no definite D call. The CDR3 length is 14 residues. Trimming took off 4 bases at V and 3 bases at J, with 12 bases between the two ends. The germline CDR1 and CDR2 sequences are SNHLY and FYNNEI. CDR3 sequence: CASSGLGGDTEAFF. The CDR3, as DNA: TGTGCCAGCAGTGGATTAGGAGGTGACACTGAAGCTTTCTTT. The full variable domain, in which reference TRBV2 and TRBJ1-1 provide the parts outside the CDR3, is EPEVTQTPSHQVTQMGQEVILRCVPISNHLYFYWYRQILGQKVEFLVSFYNNEISEKSEIFDDQFSVERPDGSNFTLKIRSTKLEDSAMYFCASSGLGGDTEAFFGQGTRLTVV.

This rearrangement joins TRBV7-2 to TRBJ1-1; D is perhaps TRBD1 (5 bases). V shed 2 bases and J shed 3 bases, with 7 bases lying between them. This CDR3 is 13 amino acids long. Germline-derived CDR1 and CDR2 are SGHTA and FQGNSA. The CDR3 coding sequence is TGTGCCAGCAGCTTAAGCAGGGACACTGAAGCTTTCTTT. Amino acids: CASSLSRDTEAFF.

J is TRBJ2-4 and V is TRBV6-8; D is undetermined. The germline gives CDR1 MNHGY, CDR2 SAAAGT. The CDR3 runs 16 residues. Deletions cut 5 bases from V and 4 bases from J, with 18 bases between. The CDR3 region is CASSPVPTRPKNIQYF. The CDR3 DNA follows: TGTGCCAGCAGTCCCGTGCCAACGAGGCCAAAAAACATTCAGTACTTC.

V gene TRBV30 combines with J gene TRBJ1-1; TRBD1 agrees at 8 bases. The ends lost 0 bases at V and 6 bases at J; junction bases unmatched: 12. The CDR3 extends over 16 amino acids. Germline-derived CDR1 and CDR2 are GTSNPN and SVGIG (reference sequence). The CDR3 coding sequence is TGTGCCTGGAGTGTACAAACAGGGGGAGGATTATCTGAAGCTTTCTTT. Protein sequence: CAWSVQTGGGLSEAFF.

Here the CDR3 DNA reads TGCGCCAGCAGCCGCCTCGGACAGGGCACTAACTATGGCTACACCTTC. Its translation is CASSRLGQGTNYGYTF. V gene TRBV4-1 combines with J gene TRBJ1-2, with 8 positions matching TRBD1. Trimming removed 4 bases from V and 0 bases from J; junction bases left unmatched: 7. The CDR3 contains 16 residues. Germline CDR1 and CDR2: MGHRA and YSYEKL.

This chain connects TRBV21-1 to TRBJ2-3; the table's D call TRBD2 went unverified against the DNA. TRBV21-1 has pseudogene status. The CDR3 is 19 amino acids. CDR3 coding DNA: TGTGCCAGCAGCAAAGACACACCGCGGGGGGGCTCGAGCACAGATACGCAGTATTTT. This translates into CASSKDTPRGGSSTDTQYF.

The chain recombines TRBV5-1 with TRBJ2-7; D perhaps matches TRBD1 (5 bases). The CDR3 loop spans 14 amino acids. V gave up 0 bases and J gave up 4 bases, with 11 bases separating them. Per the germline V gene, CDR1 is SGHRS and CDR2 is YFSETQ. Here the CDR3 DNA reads TGCGCCAGCAGCTTGGTCCCCCAGGGTTACGAGCAGTACTTC. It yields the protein CASSLVPQGYEQYF.

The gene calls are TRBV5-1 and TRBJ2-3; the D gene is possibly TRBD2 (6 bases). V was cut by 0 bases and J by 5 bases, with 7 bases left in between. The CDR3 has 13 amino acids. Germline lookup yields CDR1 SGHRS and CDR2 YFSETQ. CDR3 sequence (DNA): TGCGCCAGCAGCTTGGTGGGGGGAGATACGCAGTATTTT. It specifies CASSLVGGDTQYF.

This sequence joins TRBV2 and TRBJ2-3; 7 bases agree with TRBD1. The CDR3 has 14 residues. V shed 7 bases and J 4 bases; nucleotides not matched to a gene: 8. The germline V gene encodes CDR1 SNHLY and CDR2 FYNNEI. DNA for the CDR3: TGTGCCAGCACTAGGAGACAGGGACCAGATACGCAGTATTTT. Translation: CASTRRQGPDTQYF.

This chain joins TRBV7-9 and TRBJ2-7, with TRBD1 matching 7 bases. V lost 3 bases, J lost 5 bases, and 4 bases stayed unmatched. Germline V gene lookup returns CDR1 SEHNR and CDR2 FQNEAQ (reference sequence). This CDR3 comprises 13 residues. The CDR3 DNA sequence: TGTGCCAGCAGCTTTCGACAGGGCCACGAGCAGTACTTC. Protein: CASSFRQGHEQYF.

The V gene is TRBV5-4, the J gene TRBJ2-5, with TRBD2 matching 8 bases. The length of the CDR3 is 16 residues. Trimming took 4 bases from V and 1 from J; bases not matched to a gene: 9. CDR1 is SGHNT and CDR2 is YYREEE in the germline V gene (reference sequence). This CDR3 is CASSLASGGFQETQYF. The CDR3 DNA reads TGTGCCAGCAGCCTCGCGAGCGGGGGTTTCCAAGAGACCCAGTACTTC.

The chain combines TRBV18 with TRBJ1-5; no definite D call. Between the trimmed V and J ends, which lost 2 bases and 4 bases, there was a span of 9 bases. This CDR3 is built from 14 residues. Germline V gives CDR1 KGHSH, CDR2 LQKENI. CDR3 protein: CASSPSGQNQPQHF. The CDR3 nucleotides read TGTGCCAGCTCACCAAGCGGGCAGAATCAGCCCCAGCATTTT.

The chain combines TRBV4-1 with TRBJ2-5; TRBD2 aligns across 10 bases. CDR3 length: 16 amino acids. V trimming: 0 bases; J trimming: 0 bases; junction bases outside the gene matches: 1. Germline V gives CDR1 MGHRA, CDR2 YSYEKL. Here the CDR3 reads CASSQETSGDQETQYF. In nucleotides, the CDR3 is TGCGCCAGCAGCCAAGAAACTAGCGGGGACCAAGAGACCCAGTACTTC.